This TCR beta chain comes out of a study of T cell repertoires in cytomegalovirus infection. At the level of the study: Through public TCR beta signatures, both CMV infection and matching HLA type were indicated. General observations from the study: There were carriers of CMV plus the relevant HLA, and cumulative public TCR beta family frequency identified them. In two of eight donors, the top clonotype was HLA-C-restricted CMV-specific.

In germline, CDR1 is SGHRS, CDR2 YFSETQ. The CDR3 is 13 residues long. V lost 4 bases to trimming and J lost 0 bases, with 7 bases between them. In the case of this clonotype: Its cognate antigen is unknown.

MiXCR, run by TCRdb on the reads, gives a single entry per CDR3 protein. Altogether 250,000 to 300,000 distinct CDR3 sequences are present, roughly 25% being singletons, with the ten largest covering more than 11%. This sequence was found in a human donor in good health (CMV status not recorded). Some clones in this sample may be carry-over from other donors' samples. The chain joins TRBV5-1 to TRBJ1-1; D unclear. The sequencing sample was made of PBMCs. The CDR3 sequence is CASSPHVNTEAFF. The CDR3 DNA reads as TGCGCCAGCAGCCCGCATGTGAACACTGAAGCTTTCTTT.